Included here is one T cell receptor (beta chain) sequence, with context. Generated by immunoSEQ multiplex PCR, the TCRdb table keeps only in-frame clones and is missing some. The data show about 250,000 clones, roughly 85% seen once. The data were taken from a study of blood T cell repertoires in COVID-19. Overall study: Spain, Italy and the United States supplied samples that represented acute and convalescent COVID-19.

Germline lookup yields CDR1 SGHRS and CDR2 YFSETQ. CDR3 length equals 16 residues. V was clipped by 1 base and J by 10 bases; unmatched bases: 12. V is TRBV5-1 and J is TRBJ2-1, with 9 bases fitting TRBD2. The sequenced sample was PBMCs or T cells enriched from blood (not recorded which). The TCR sequence derives from a man in his forties who had been exposed to COVID-19. CDR3: CASSLWLAGEAGEQFF. CDR3 nucleotides: TGCGCCAGCAGCTTGTGGTTAGCGGGAGAAGCGGGGGAGCAGTTCTTC.